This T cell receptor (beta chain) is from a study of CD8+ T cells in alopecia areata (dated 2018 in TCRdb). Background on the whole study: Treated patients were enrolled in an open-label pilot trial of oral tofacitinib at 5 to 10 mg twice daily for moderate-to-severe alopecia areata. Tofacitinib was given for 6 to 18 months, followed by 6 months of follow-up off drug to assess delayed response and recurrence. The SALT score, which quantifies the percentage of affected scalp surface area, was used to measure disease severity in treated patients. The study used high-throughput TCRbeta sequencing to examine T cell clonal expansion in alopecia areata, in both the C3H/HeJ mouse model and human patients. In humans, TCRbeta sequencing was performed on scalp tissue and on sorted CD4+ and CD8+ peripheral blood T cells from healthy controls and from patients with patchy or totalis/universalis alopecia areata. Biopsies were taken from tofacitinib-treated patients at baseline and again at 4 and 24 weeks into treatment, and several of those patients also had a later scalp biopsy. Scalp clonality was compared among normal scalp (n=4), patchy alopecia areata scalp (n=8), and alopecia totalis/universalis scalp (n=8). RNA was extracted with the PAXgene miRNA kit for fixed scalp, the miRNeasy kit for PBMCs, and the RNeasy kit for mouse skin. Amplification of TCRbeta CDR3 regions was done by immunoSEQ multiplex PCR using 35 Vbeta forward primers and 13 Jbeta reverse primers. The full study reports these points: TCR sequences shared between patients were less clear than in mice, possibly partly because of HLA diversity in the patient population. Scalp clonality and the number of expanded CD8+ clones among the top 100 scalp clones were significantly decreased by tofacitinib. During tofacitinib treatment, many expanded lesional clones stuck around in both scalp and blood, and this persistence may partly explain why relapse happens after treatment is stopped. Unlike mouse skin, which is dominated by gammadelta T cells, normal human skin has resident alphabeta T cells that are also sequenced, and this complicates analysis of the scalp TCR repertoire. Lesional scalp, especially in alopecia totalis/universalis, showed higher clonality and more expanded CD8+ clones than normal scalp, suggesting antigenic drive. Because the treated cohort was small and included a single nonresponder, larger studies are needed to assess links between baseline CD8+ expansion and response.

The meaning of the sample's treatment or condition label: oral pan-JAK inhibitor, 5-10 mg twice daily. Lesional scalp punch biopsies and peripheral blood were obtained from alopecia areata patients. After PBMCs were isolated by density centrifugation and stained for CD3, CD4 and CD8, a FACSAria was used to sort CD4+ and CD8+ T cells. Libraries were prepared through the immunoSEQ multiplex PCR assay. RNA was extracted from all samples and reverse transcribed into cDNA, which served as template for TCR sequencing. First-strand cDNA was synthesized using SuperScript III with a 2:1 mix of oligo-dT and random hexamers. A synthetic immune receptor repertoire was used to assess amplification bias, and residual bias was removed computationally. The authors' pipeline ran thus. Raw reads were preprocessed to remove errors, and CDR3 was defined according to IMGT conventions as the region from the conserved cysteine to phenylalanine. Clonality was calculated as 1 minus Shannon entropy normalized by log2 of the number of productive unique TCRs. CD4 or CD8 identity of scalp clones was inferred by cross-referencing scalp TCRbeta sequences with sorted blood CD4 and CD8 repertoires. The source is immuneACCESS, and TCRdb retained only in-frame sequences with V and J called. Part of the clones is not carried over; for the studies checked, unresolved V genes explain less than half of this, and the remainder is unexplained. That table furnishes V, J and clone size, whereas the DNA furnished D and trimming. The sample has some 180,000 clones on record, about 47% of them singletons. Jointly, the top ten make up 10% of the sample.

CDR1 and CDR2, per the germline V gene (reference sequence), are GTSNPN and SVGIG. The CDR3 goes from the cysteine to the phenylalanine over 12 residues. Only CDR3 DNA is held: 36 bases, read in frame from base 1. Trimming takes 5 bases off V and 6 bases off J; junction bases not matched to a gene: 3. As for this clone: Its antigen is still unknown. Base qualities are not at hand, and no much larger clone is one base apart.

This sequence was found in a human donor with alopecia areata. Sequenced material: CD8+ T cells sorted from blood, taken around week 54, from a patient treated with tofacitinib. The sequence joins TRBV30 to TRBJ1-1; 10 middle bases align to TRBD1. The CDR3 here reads CAWGQGGAEAFF. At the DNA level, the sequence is TGTGCCTGGGGACAGGGGGGCGCTGAAGCTTTCTTT. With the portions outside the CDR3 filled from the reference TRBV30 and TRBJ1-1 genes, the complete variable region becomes SQTIHQWPATLVQPVGSPLSLECTVEGTSNPNLYWYRQAAGRGLQLLFYSVGIGQISSEVPQNLSASRPQDRQFILSSKKLLLSDSGFYLCAWGQGGAEAFFGQGTRLTVV.